This TCR beta chain was identified during a study of shared clonotypes between healthy human individuals. The unsorted PBMC replicate PCRs were performed with about 300 ng DNA, some 30,000 T cell genomes. Libraries were prepared by immunoSEQ multiplex PCR; TCRdb keeps only in-frame clonotypes and omits some of them. The table includes some 470,000 clones, about 82% detected once. Points on this clone: This may be a read error: a much more frequent sequence differs by one nucleotide.

Genomic DNA came from about 97 million PBMCs in unsorted samples. This CDR3 comprises 13 residues. Per germline, CDR1 SQVTM and CDR2 ANQGSEA. Trimming cost V 7 bases and J 0 bases, with 12 bases left between them. The V and J genes are TRBV29-1 and TRBJ1-2; D gene unclear. This clonotype was sampled from a woman aged 40 to 55 in good health. Some clones in this sample may be carry-over from other donors' samples. The sequenced material came from PBMCs. DNA of the CDR3: TGCAGCGCATGCAGACAAACTAACTATGGCTACACCTTC. Protein product: CSACRQTNYGYTF. Looking up the rest from reference TRBV29-1 and TRBJ1-2 gives the full variable domain: SAVISQKPSRDICQRGTSLTIQCQVDSQVTMMFWYRQQPGQSLTLIATANQGSEATYESGFVIDKFPISRPNLTFSTLTVSNMSPEDSSIYLCSACRQTNYGYTFGSGTRLTVV.